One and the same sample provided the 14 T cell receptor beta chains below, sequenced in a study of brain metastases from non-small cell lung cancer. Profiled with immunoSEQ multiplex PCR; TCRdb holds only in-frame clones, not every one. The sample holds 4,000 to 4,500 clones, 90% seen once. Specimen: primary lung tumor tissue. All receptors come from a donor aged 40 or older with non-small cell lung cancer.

CDR3 sequence reads: CATSGGGDERDKGYTF. The DNA of the CDR3 is TGTGCCACCAGTGGTGGGGGAGACGAGCGGGATAAGGGCTACACCTTC. V usage is TRBV24-1 and J usage is TRBJ1-2; D perhaps matches TRBD1 (5 bases). CDR3 length: 16 amino acids. Trimming took off 5 bases at V and 8 bases at J, with 23 bases between the two ends. CDR1 and CDR2 from the germline V gene are KGHDR and SFDVKD.

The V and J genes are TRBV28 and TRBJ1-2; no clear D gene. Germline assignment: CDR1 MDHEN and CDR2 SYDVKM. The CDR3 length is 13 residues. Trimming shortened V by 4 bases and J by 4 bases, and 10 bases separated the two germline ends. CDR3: CASSSDSAYGYTF. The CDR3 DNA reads TGTGCCAGCAGTTCCGACTCGGCCTATGGCTACACCTTC.

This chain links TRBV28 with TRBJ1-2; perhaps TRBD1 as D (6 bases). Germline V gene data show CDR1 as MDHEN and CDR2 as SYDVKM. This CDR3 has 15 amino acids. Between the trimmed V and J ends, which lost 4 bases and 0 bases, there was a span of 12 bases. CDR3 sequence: CASSSRDRSNYGYTF. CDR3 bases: TGTGCCAGCAGTTCAAGAGACAGGTCTAACTATGGCTACACCTTC.

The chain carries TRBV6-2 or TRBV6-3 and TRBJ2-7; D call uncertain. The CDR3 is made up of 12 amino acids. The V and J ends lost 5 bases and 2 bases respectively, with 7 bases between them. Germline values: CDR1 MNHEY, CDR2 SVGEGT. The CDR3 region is CASSLGTYEQYF. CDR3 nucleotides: TGTGCCAGCAGTCTGGGGACCTACGAGCAGTACTTC.

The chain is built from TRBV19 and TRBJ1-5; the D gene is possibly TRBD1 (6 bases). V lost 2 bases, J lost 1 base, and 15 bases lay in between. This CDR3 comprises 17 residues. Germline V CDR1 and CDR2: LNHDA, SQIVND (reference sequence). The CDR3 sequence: CASSILHPRGSNQPQHF. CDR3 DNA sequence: TGTGCCAGTAGTATACTCCACCCGAGGGGGAGCAATCAGCCCCAGCATTTT.

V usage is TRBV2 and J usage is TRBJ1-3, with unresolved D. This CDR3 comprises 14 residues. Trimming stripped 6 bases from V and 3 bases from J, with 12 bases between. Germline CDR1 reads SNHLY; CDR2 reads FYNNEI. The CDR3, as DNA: TGTGCCAGCAGGCCCGACTTAAGTGGAAACACCATATATTTT. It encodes CASRPDLSGNTIYF.

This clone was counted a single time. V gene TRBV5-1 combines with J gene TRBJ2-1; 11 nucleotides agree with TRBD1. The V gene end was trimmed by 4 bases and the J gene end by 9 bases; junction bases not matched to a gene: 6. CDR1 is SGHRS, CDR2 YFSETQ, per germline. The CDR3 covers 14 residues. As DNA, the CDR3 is TGCGCCAGCAGCCCTGGACAGGGGGCTGGTGAGCAGTTCTTC. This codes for CASSPGQGAGEQFF.

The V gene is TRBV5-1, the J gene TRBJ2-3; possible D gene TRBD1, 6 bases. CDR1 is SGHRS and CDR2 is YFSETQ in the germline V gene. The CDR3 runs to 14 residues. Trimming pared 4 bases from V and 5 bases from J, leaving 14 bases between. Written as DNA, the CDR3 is TGCGCCAGCAGCCCGCGAGCAGGGGAAGATACGCAGTATTTT. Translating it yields CASSPRAGEDTQYF.

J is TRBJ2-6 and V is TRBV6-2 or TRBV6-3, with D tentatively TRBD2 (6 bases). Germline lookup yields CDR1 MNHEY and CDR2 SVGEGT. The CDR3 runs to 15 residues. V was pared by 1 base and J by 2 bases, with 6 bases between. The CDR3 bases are TGTGCCAGCAGTTACTGGGAGGCTGGGGCCAACGTCCTGACTTTC. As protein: CASSYWEAGANVLTF.

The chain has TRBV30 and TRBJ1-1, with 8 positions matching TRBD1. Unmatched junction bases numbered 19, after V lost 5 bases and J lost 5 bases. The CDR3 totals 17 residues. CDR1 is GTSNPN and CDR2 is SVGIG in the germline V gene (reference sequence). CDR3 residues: CAWDRDRHLSGRTEAFF. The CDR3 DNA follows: TGTGCCTGGGACCGGGACAGGCACCTATCGGGGCGGACTGAAGCTTTCTTT. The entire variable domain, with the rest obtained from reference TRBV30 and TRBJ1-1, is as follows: SQTIHQWPATLVQPVGSPLSLECTVEGTSNPNLYWYRQAAGRGLQLLFYSVGIGQISSEVPQNLSASRPQDRQFILSSKKLLLSDSGFYLCAWDRDRHLSGRTEAFFGQGTRLTVV.

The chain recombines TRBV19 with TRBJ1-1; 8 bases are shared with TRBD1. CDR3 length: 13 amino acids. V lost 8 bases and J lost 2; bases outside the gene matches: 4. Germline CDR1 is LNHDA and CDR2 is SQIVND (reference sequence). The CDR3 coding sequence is TGTGCCAGTTTGACAGGGGCCAACACTGAAGCTTTCTTT. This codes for CASLTGANTEAFF.

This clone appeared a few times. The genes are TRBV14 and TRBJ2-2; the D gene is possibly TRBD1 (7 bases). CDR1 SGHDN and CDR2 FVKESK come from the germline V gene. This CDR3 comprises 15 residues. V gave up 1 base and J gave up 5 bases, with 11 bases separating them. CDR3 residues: CASSQGAGGTGELFF. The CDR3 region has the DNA TGTGCCAGCAGCCAAGGGGCAGGGGGGACCGGGGAGCTGTTTTTT.

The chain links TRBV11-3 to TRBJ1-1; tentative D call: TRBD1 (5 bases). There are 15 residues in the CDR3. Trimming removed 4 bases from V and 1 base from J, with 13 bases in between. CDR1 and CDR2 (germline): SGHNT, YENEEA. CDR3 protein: CASSWARQQNTEAFF. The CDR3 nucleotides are TGTGCCAGCAGCTGGGCACGACAGCAGAACACTGAAGCTTTCTTT.

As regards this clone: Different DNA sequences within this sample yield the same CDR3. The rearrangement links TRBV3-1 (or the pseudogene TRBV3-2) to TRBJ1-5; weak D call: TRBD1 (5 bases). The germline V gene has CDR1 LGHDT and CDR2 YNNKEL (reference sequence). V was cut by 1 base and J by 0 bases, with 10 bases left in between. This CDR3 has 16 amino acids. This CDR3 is CASSQAPGTSNQPQHF. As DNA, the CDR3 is TGTGCCAGCAGCCAAGCCCCGGGGACTAGCAATCAGCCCCAGCATTTT.